This entry describes one TCR beta chain. The entry originates in a study of human T cells and chemical hapten exposure. The sample's time point: pre-sensitization, week 0. The treatment is: therapeutic diphenylcyclopropenone sensitization with weekly scalp DPC. MiXCR, run by TCRdb on the RACE reads, gives a single entry per CDR3 protein. The table records approximately 370,000 distinct CDR3 sequences, around 5.5% of them present only once. This specimen consisted of whole blood, obtained in connection with sensitization to the hapten diphenylcyclopropenone (DPC). This receptor was taken from a woman younger than 30 with alopecia areata. Some clones in this sample may be carry-over from other donors' samples.

The CDR3 here is CASRKQGTYGYTF. The CDR3, as DNA: TGTGCCAGCAGAAAACAGGGGACTTATGGCTACACCTTC. This chain uses TRBV12-3 or TRBV12-4 with TRBJ1-2; TRBD1 agrees at 7 bases. The CDR3 totals 13 residues. Trimming cost V 6 bases and J 5 bases; bases outside gene matches: 6.